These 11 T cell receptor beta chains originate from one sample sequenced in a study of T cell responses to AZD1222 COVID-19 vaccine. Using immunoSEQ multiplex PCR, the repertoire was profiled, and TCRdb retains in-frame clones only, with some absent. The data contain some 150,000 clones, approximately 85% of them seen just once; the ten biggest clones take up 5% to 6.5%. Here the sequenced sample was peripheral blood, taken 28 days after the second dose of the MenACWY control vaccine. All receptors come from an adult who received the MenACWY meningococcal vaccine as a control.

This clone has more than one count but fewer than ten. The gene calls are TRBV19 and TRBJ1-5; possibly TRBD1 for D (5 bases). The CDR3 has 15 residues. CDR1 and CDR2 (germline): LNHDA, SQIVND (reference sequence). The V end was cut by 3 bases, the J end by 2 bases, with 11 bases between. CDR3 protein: CASSMSGQGNQPQHF. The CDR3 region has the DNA TGTGCCAGTAGTATGTCAGGACAAGGCAATCAGCCCCAGCATTTT.

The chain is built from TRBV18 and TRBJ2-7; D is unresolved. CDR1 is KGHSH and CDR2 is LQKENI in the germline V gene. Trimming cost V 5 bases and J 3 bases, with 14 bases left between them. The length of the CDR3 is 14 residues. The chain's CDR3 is CASSESNGFYEQYF. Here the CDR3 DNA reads TGTGCCAGCTCAGAGAGTAACGGGTTCTACGAGCAGTACTTC.

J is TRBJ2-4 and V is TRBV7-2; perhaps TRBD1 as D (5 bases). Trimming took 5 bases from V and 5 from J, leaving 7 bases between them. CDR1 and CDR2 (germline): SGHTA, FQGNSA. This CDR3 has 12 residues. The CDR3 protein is CASSQQENIQYF. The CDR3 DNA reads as TGTGCCAGCAGCCAACAGGAAAACATTCAGTACTTC.

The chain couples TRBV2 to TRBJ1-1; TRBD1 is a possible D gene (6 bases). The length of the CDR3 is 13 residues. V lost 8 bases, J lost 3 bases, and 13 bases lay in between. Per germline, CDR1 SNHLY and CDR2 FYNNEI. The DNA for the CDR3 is TGTGCCAGCGGCGGAGGGGGGGACACTGAAGCTTTCTTT. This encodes CASGGGGDTEAFF. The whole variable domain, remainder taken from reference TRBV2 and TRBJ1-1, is EPEVTQTPSHQVTQMGQEVILRCVPISNHLYFYWYRQILGQKVEFLVSFYNNEISEKSEIFDDQFSVERPDGSNFTLKIRSTKLEDSAMYFCASGGGGDTEAFFGQGTRLTVV.

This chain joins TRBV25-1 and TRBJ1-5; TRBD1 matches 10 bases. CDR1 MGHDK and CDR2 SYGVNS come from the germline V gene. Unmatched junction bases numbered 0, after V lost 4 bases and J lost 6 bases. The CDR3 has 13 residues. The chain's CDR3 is CASSGQGAQPQHF. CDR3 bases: TGTGCCAGCAGTGGACAGGGGGCTCAGCCCCAGCATTTT.

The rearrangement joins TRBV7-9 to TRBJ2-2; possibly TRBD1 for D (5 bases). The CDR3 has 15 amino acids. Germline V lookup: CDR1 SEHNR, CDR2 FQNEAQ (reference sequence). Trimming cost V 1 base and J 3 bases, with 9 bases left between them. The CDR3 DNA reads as TGTGCCAGCAGCTTAGGAGACAGAGACACCGGGGAGCTGTTTTTT. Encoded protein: CASSLGDRDTGELFF.

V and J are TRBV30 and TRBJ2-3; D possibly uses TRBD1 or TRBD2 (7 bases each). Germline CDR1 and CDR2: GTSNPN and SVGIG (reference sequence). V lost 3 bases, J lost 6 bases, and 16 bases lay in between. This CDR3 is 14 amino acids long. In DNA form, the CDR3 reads TGTGCCTGGAGCAGGGAGGGGGCTTCGGATACGCAGTATTTT. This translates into CAWSREGASDTQYF.

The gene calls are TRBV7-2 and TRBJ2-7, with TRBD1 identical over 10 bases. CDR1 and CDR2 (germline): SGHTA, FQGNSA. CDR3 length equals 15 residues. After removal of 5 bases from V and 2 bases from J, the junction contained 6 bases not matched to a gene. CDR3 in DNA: TGTGCCAGCAGCACAACCGGACAGGGGGCCTACGAGCAGTACTTC. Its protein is CASSTTGQGAYEQYF.

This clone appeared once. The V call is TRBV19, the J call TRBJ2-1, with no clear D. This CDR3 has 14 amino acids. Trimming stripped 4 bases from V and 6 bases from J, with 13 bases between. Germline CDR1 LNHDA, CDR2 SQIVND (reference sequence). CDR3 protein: CASSTGTLGNEQFF. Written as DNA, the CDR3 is TGTGCCAGTAGTACAGGAACCCTGGGCAATGAGCAGTTCTTC.

CDR3 in DNA: TGCGCCAGCAGTCAATTGGGGGACAGGGCCCACACAGATACGCAGTATTTT. Encoded protein: CASSQLGDRAHTDTQYF. The V and J genes are TRBV23-1 and TRBJ2-3; TRBD1 aligns across 9 bases. TRBV23-1 is an open reading frame, and its role is uncertain. This CDR3 has 17 residues. Trimming at V came to 1 base and at J to 2 bases, leaving 7 bases not matched to a gene.

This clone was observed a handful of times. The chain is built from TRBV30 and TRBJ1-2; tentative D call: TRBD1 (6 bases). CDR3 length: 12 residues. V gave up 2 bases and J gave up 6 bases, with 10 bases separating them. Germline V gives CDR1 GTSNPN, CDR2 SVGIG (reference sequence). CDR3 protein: CAWSTGWNGYTF. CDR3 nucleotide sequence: TGTGCCTGGAGTACAGGGTGGAATGGCTACACCTTC.